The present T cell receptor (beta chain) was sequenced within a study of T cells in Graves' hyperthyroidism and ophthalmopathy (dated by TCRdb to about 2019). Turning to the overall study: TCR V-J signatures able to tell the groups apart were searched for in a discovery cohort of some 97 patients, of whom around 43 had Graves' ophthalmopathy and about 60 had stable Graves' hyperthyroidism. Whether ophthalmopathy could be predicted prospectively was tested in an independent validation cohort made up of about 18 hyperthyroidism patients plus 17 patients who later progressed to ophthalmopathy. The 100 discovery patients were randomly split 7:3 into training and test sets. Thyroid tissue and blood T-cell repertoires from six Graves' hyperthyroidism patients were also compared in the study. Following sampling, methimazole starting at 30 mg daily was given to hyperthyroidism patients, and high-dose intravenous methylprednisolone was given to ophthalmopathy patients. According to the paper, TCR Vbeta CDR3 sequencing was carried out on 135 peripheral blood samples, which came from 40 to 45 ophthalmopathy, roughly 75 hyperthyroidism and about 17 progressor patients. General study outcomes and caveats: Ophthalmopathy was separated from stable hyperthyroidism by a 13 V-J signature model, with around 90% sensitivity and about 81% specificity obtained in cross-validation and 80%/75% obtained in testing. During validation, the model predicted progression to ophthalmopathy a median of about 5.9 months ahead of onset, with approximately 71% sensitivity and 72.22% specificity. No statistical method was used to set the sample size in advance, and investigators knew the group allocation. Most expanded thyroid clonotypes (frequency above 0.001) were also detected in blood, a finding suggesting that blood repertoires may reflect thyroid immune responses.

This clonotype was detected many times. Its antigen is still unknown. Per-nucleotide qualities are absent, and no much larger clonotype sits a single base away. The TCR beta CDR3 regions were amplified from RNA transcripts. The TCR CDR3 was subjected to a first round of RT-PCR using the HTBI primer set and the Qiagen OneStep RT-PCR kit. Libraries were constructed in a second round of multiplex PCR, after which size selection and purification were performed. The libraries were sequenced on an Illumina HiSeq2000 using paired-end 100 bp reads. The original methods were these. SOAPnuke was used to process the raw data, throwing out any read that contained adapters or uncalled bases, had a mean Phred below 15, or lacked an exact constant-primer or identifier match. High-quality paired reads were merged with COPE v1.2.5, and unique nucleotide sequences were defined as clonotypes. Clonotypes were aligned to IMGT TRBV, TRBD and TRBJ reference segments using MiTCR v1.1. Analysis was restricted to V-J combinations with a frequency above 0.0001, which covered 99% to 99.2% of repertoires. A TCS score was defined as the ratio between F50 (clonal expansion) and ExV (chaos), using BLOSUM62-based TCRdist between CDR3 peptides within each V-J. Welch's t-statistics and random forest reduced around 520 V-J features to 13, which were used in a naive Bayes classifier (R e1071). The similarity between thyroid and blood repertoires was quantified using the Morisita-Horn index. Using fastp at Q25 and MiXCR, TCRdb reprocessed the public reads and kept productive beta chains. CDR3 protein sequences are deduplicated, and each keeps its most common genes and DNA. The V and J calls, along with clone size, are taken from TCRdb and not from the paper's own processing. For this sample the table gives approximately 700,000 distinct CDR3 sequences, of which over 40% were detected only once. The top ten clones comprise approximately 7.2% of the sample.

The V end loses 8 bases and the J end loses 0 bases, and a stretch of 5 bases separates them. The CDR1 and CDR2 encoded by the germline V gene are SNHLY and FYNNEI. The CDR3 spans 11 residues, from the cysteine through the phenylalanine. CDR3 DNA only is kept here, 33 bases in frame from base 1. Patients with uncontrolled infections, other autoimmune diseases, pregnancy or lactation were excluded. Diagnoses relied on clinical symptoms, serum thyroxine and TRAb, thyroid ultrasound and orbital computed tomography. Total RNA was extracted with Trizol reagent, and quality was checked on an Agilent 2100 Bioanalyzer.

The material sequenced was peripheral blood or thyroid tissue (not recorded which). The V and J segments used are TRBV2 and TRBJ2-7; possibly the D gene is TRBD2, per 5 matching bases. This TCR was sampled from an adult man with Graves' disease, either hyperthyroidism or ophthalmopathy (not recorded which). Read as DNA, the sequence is TGTGCCAGCCGGGACTCCTACGAGCAGTACTTC. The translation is CASRDSYEQYF.